This section outlines one T cell receptor (beta chain) sequence together with its context. This record belongs to a study of blood T cell repertoires in COVID-19. The germline gives CDR1 SGHRS, CDR2 YFSETQ. V lost 2 bases and J 4 bases, leaving 12 bases between the germline ends. The CDR3 covers 14 residues. Participants reported their clinical history, and cohort assignment relied on those reports. TCRdb's copy holds only in-frame clones and misses some; the assay was immunoSEQ multiplex PCR. This sample has approximately 300,000 clones; around 90% occur once, and the top ten carry less than 20%. The chain joins TRBV5-1 to TRBJ2-5, with D perhaps TRBD1 (6 bases). The sequence was collected from a woman aged 25 to 39 who had recovered from COVID-19. Sequencing was performed on PBMCs or T cells enriched from blood (not recorded which). The CDR3 DNA reads TGCGCCAGCAGCTTACTACAGGGTCGAGAGACCCAGTACTTC. Encoded protein: CASSLLQGRETQYF.